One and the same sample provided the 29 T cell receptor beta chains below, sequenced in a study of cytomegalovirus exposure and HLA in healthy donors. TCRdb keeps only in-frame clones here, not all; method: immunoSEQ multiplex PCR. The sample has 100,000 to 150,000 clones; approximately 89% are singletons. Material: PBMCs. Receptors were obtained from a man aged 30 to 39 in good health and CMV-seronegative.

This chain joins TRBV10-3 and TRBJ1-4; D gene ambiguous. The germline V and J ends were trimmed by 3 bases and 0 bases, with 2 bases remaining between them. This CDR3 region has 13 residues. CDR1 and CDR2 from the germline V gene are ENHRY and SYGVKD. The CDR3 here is CAISDATNEKLFF. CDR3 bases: TGTGCCATCAGTGACGCAACTAATGAAAAACTGTTTTTT.

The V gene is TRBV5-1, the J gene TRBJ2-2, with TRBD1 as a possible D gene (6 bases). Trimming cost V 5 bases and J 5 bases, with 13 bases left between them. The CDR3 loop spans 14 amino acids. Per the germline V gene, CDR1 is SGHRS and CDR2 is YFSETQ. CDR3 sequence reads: CASRHNRETGELFF. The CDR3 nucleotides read TGCGCCAGCAGGCACAACAGGGAGACCGGGGAGCTGTTTTTT.

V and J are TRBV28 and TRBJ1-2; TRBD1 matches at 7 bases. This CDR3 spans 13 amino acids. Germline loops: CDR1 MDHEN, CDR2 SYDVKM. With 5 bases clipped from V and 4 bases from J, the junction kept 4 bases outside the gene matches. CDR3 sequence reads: CASSLQGLYGYTF. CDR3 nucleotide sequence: TGTGCCAGCAGTCTACAGGGGCTCTATGGCTACACCTTC.

The CDR3 loop is CASSQDRASGVGEQFF. The DNA for the CDR3 is TGTGCCAGCAGCCAAGATAGGGCTAGCGGGGTTGGAGAGCAGTTCTTC. This sequence joins TRBV4-2 and TRBJ2-1; TRBD2 matches at 9 bases. CDR3 size: 16 residues. V dropped 0 bases and J dropped 10; count of bases not matched to a gene: 10. Germline CDR1 is LGHNA and CDR2 is YNFKEQ.

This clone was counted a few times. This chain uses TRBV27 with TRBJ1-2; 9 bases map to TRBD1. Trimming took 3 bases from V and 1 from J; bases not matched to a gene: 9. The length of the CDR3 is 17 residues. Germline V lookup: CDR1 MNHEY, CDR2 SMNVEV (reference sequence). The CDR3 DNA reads TGTGCCAGCAGTTTGTCATATAGACAGGGGGTTAACTATGGCTACACCTTC. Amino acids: CASSLSYRQGVNYGYTF.

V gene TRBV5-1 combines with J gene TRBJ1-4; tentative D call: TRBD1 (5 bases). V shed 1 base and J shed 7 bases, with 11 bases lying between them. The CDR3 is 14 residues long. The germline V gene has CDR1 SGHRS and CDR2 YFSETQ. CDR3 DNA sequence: TGCGCCAGCAGCTTGAGTGACAGAACTGAAAAACTGTTTTTT. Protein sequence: CASSLSDRTEKLFF. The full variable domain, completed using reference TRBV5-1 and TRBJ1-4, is KAGVTQTPRYLIKTRGQQVTLSCSPISGHRSVSWYQQTPGQGLQFLFEYFSETQRNKGNFPGRFSGRQFSNSRSEMNVSTLELGDSALYLCASSLSDRTEKLFFGSGTQLSVL.

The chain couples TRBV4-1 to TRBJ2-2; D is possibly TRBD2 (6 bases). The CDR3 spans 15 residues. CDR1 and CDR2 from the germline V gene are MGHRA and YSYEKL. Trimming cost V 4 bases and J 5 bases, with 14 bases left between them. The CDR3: CASSPRRERTGELFF. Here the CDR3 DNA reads TGCGCCAGCAGCCCCCGGCGGGAAAGGACCGGGGAGCTGTTTTTT.

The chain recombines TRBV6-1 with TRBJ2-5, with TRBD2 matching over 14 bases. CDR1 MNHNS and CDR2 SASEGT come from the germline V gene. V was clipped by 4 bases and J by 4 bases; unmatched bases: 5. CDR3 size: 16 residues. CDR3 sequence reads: CASSGRGLAGVETQYF. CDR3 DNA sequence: TGTGCCAGCAGTGGTAGGGGACTAGCGGGGGTAGAGACCCAGTACTTC.

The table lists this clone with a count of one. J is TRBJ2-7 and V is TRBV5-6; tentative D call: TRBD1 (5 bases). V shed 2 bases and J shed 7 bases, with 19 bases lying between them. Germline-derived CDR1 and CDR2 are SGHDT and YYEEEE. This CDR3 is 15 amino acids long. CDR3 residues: CASSLGTVLGVEQYF. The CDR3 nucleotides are TGTGCCAGCAGCTTAGGTACCGTCCTAGGGGTTGAGCAGTACTTC.

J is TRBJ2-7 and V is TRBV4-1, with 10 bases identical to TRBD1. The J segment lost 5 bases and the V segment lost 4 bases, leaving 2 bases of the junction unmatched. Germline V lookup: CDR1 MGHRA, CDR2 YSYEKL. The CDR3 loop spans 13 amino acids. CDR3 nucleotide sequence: TGCGCCAGCAGCCCGACAGGGGGCGACGAGCAGTACTTC. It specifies CASSPTGGDEQYF.

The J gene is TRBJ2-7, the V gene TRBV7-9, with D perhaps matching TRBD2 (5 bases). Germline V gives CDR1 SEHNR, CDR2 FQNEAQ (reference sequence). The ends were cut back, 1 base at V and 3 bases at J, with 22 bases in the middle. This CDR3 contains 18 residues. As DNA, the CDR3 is TGTGCCAGCAGCTTAGAGTACGGGAAAGTAGGGCCTCTCTACGAGCAGTACTTC. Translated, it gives CASSLEYGKVGPLYEQYF.

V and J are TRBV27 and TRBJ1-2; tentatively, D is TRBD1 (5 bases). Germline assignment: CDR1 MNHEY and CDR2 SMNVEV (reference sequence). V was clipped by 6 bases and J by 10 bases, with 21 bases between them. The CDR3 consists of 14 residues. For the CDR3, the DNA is TGTGCCAGCAGCCCCCTCTCTACAGGAGCCTCCTACACCTTC. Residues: CASSPLSTGASYTF.

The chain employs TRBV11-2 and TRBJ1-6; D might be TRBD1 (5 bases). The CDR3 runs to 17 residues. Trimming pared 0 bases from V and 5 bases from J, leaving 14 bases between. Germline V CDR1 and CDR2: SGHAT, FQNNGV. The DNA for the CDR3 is TGTGCCAGCAGCTTAGAGGGGGGGGATTGGGATAATTCACCCCTCCACTTT. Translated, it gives CASSLEGGDWDNSPLHF.

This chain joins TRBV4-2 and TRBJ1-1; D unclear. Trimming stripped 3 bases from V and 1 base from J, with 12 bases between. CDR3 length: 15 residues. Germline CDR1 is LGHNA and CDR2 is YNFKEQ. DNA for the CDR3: TGTGCCAGCAGCCACCACGTACAGTCGAACACTGAAGCTTTCTTT. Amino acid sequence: CASSHHVQSNTEAFF.

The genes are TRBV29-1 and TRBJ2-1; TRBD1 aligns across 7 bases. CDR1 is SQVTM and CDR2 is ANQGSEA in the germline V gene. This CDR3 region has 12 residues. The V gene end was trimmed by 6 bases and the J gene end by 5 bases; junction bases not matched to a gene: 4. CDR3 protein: CSVGTADNEQFF. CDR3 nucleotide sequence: TGCAGCGTAGGGACAGCCGACAATGAGCAGTTCTTC.

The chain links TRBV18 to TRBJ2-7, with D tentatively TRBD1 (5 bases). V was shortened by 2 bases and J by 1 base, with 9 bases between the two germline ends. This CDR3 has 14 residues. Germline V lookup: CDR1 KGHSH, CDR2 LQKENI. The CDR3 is CASSPLDISYEQYF. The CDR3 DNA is TGTGCCAGCTCACCATTGGACATTTCCTACGAGCAGTACTTC. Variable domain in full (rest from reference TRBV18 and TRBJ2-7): NAGVMQNPRHLVRRRGQEARLRCSPMKGHSHVYWYRQLPEEGLKFMVYLQKENIIDESGMPKERFSAEFPKEGPSILRIQQVVRGDSAAYFCASSPLDISYEQYFGPGTRLTVT.

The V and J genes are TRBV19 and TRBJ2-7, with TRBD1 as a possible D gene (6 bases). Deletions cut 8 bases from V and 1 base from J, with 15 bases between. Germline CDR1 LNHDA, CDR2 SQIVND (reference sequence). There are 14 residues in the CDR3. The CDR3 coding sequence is TGTGCCAGTCGGGACCTCGACAGGTCCTACGAGCAGTACTTC. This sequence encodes CASRDLDRSYEQYF.

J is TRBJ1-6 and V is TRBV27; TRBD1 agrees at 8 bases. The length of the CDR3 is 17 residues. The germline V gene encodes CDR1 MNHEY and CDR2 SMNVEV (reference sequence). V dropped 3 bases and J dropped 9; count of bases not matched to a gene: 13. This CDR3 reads CASSFEVVPGGGSPLHF. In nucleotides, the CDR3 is TGTGCCAGCAGTTTTGAGGTGGTGCCAGGGGGCGGTTCACCCCTCCACTTT.

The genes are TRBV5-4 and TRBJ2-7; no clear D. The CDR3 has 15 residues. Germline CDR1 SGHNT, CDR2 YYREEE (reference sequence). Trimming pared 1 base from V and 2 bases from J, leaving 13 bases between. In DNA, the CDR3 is TGTGCCAGCAGCTTGAAGTCGTCAGCGCCCTACGAGCAGTACTTC. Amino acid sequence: CASSLKSSAPYEQYF. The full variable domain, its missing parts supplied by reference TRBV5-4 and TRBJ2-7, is ETGVTQSPTHLIKTRGQQVTLRCSSQSGHNTVSWYQQALGQGPQFIFQYYREEENGRGNFPPRFSGLQFPNYSSELNVNALELDDSALYLCASSLKSSAPYEQYFGPGTRLTVT.

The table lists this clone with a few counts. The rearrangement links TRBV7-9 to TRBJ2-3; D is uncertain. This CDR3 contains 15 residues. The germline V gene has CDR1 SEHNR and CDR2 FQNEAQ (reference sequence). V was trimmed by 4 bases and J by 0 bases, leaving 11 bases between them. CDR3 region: CASSSRLESTDTQYF. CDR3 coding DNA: TGTGCCAGCAGCTCCAGACTGGAAAGCACAGATACGCAGTATTTT.

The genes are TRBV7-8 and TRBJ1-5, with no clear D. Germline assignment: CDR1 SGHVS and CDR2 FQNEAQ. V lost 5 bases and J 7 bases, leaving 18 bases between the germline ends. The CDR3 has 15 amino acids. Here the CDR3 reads CASSAQGGSWQPQHF. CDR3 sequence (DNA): TGTGCCAGCAGCGCCCAAGGAGGTTCTTGGCAGCCCCAGCATTTT.

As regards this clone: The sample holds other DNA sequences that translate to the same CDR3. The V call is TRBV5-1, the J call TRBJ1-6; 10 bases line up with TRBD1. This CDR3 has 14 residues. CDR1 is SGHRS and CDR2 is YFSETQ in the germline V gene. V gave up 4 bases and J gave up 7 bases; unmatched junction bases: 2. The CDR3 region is CASSPGQGNSPLHF. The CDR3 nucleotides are TGCGCCAGCAGCCCGGGACAGGGGAATTCACCCCTCCACTTT.

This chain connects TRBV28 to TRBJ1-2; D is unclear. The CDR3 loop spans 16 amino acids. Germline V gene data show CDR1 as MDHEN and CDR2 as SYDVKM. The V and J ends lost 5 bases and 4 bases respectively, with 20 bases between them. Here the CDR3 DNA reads TGTGCCAGCAGTGCCGCCGGACTGACCCTTTTCTATGGCTACACCTTC. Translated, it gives CASSAAGLTLFYGYTF.

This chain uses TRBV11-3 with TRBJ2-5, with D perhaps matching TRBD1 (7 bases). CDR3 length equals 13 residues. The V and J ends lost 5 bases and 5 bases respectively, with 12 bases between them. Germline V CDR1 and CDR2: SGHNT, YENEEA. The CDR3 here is CASSRRGAETQYF. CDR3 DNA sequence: TGTGCCAGCAGCCGCAGGGGGGCTGAGACCCAGTACTTC.

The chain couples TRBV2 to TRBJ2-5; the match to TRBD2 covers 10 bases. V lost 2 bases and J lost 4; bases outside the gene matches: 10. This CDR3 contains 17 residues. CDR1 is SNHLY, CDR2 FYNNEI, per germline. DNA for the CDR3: TGTGCCAGCAGTGAACCAAAACTAGCGGGGAGTCGAGAGACCCAGTACTTC. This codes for CASSEPKLAGSRETQYF.

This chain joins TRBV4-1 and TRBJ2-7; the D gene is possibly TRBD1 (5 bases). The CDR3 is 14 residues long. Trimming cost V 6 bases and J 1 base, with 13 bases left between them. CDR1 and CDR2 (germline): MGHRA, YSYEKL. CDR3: CASRRRVESYEQYF. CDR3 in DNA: TGCGCCAGCAGGCGCAGGGTCGAGTCCTACGAGCAGTACTTC.

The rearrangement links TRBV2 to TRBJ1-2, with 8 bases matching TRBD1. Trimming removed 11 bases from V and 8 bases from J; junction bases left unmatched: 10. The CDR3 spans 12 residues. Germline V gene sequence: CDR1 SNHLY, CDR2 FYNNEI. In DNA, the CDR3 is TGTGCCGGTGGACAGGGTAATTACGGCTACACCTTC. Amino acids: CAGGQGNYGYTF.

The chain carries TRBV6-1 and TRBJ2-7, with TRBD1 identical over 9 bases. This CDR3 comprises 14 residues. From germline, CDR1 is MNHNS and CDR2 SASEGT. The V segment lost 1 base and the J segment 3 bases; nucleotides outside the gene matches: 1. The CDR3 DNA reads TGTGCCAGCAGTGAAGGGGGACAGGGCTACGAGCAGTACTTC. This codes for CASSEGGQGYEQYF.

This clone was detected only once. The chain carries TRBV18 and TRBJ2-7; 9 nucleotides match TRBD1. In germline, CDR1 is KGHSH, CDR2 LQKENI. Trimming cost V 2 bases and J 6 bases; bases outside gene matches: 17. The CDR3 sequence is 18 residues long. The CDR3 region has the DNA TGTGCCAGCTCACCAGGATGGGGATCAGGCGACAGGGGGGCCGAGCAGTACTTC. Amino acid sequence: CASSPGWGSGDRGAEQYF.